The 8 T cell receptor beta chains in this list originate from one sample, sequenced in a study of blood T cell repertoires in COVID-19. Only in-frame clones appear in the TCRdb table, and some are missing; sequencing was by immunoSEQ multiplex PCR. Counted here are some 260,000 clones, roughly 86% occurring once; the ten biggest clones make up roughly 0.8%. The specimen sequenced was peripheral blood. These receptors were collected from a woman younger than 45 with acute or convalescent COVID-19.

In DNA, the CDR3 is TGTGCCTGGAGCGATTCGGACAGGGCCGGCTACACCTTC. Translated: CAWSDSDRAGYTF. The rearrangement uses TRBV30 and TRBJ1-2; TRBD1 agrees at 8 bases. Germline V gives CDR1 GTSNPN, CDR2 SVGIG (reference sequence). This CDR3 is built from 13 residues. Trimming cost V 3 bases and J 8 bases; bases outside gene matches: 8.

This chain connects TRBV29-1 to TRBJ1-2; D is possibly TRBD1 (5 bases). V was pared by 3 bases and J by 6 bases, with 11 bases between. Germline V gives CDR1 SQVTM, CDR2 ANQGSEA. The CDR3 runs 12 residues. As DNA, the CDR3 is TGCAGCGTTGACCGACAGAGGAATGGCTACACCTTC. Encoded protein: CSVDRQRNGYTF.

This rearrangement joins TRBV24-1 to TRBJ2-1; possible D gene TRBD2, 6 bases. Trimming took off 9 bases at V and 10 bases at J, with 18 bases between the two ends. The germline CDR1 and CDR2 sequences are KGHDR and SFDVKD. There are 13 residues in the CDR3. The CDR3 bases are TGTGCCACCCATTGGGACTCCGTGTGCGAGCAGTTCTTC. It is translated as CATHWDSVCEQFF.

The chain combines TRBV9 with TRBJ2-7, with 7 bases identical to TRBD1. Germline CDR1 and CDR2: SGDLS and YYNGEE. The CDR3 length is 15 residues. J lost 3 bases, V lost 1 base, and 7 bases had no gene match. The CDR3 protein is CASSVRTGPFYEQYF. The CDR3 nucleotides read TGTGCCAGCAGCGTAAGGACAGGACCTTTCTACGAGCAGTACTTC.

The chain uses TRBV6-2 or TRBV6-3 and TRBJ1-2; D might be TRBD1 (5 bases). CDR3 size: 15 residues. Looked up from germline, CDR1 is MNHEY and CDR2 is SVGEGT. Trimming removed 5 bases from V and 8 bases from J, with 21 bases in between. The CDR3 protein is CASSVKRGPRLGYTF. The DNA of the CDR3 is TGTGCCAGCAGTGTAAAGCGGGGACCGCGGCTCGGCTACACCTTC.

In this sample, this clone turned up once. This sequence joins TRBV5-1 and TRBJ1-1; 8 bases line up with TRBD1. The CDR3 is made up of 16 amino acids. The trim removed 0 bases at V and 1 base at J, leaving 5 bases unmatched. Germline CDR1 is SGHRS and CDR2 is YFSETQ. CDR3 protein: CASSLAPGGANTEAFF. The CDR3 DNA follows: TGCGCCAGCAGCTTGGCCCCAGGGGGCGCGAACACTGAAGCTTTCTTT.

The chain employs TRBV2 and TRBJ1-1; TRBD1 aligns across 8 bases. Unmatched junction bases numbered 7, after V lost 9 bases and J lost 4 bases. CDR1 is SNHLY and CDR2 is FYNNEI in the germline V gene. CDR3 length: 13 amino acids. CDR3 nucleotide sequence: TGTGCCAGTTCCGGGACAGGAGTCACTGAAGCTTTCTTT. Its translation is CASSGTGVTEAFF.

This chain links TRBV6-5 with TRBJ1-1; 9 bases align to TRBD1. Germline assignment: CDR1 MNHEY and CDR2 SVGAGI. The CDR3 extends over 15 amino acids. V dropped 5 bases and J dropped 6; count of bases not matched to a gene: 10. CDR3 DNA sequence: TGTGCCAGCAGTCCTCACGGACAGGGGAGGGCTGAAGCTTTCTTT. Translated: CASSPHGQGRAEAFF.